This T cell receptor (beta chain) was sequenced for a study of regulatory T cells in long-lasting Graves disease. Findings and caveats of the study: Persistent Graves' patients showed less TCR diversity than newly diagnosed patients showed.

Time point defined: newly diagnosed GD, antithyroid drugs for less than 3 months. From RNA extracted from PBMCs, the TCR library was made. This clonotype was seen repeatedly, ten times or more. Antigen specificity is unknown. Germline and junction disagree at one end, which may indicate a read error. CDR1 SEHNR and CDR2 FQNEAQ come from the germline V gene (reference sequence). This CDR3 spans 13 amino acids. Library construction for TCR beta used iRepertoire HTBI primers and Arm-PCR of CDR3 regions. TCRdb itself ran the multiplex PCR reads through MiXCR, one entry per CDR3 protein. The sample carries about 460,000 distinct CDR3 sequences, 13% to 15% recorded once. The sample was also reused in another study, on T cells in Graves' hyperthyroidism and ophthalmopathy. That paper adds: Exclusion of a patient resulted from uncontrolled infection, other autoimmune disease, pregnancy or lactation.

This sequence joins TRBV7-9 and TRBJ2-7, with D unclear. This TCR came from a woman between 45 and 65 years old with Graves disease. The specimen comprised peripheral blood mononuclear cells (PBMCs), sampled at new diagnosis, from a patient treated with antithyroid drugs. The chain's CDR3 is CASSFGNGYEQYF. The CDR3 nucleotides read TGCGCCAGCAGCTTCGGTAACGGCTACGAGCAGTACTTC.